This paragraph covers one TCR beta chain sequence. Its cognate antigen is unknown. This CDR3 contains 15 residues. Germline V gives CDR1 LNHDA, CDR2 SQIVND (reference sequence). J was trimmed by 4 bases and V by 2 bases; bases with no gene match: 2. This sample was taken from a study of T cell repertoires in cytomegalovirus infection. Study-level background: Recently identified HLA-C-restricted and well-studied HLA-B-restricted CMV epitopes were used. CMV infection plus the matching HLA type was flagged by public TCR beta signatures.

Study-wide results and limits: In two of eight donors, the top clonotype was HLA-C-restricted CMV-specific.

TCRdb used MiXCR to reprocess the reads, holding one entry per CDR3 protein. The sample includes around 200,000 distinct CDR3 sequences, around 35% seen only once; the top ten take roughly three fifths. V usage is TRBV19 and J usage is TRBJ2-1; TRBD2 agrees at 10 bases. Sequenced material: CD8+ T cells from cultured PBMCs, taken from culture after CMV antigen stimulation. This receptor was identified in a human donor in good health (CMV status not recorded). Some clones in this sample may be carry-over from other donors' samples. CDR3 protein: CASSITSGVYNEQFF. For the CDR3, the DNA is TGTGCCAGTAGTATAACTAGCGGGGTATACAATGAGCAGTTCTTC. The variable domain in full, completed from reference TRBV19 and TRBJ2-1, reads DGGITQSPKYLFRKEGQNVTLSCEQNLNHDAMYWYRQDPGQGLRLIYYSQIVNDFQKGDIAEGYSVSREKKESFPLTVTSAQKNPTAFYLCASSITSGVYNEQFFGPGTRLTVL.